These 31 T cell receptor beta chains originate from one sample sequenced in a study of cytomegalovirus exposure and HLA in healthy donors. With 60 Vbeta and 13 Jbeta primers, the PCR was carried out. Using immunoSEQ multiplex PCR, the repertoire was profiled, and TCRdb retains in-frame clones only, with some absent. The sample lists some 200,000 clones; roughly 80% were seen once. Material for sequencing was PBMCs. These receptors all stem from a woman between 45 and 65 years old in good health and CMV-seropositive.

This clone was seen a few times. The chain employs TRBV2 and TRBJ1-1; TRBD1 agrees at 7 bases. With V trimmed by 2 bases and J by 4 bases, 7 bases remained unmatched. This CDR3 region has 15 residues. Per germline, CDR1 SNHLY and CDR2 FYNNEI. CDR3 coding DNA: TGTGCCAGCAGTGAATTTTCAGGGGGTAGCACTGAAGCTTTCTTT. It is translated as CASSEFSGGSTEAFF.

CDR3 bases: TGTGCCAGTAGTATAGACCACAGGGGGCGCGAGTTCTTC. Translating it yields CASSIDHRGREFF. The chain is built from TRBV19 and TRBJ2-1, with 9 bases identical to TRBD1. CDR1 is LNHDA and CDR2 is SQIVND in the germline V gene (reference sequence). CDR3 length equals 13 residues. The V segment lost 0 bases and the J segment 14 bases; nucleotides outside the gene matches: 5.

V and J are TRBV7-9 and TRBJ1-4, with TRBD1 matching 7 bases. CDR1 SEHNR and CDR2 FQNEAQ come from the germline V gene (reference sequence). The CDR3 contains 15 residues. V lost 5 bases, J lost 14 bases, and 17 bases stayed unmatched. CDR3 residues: CASSPPGQTTLWLFF. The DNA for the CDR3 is TGTGCCAGCAGCCCACCGGGACAGACAACTCTGTGGCTGTTTTTT.

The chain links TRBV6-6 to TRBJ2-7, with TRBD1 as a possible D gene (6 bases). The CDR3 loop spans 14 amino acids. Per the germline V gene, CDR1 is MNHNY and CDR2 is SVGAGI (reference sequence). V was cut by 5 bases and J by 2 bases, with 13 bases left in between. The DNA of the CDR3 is TGTGCCAGCAGTCCCGGGACACCAACCTACGAGCAGTACTTC. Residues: CASSPGTPTYEQYF.

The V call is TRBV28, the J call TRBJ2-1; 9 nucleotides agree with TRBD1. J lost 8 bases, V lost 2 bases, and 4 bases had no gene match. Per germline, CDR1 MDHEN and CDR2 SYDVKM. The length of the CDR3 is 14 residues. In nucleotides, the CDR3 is TGTGCCAGCAGTTTAGAACAGGGGGCTTATGAGCAGTTCTTC. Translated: CASSLEQGAYEQFF.

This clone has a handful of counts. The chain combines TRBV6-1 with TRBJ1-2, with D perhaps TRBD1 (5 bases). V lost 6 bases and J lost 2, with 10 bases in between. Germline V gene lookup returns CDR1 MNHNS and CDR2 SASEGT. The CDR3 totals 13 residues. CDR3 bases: TGTGCCAGCAGGACAGAACGAAACTATGGCTACACCTTC. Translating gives CASRTERNYGYTF.

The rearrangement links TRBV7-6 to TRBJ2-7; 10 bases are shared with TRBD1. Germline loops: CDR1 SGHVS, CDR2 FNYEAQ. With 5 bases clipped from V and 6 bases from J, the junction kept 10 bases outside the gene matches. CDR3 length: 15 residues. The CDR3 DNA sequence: TGTGCCAGCAGCCCGGGCCGGGACAGGGGCGTCGAGCAGTACTTC. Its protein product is CASSPGRDRGVEQYF.

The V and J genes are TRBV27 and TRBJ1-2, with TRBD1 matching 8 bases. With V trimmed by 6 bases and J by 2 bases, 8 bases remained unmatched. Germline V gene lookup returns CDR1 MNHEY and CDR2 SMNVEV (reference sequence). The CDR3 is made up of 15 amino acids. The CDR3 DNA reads TGTGCCAGCAGGATGGGGGACAGGCAAAACTATGGCTACACCTTC. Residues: CASRMGDRQNYGYTF.

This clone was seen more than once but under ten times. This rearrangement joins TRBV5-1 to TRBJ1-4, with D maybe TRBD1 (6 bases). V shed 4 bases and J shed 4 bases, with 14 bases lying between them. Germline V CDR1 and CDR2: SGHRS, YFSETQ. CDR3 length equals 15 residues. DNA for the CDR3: TGCGCCAGCAGCGGACTGGGACACCGTAATGAAAAACTGTTTTTT. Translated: CASSGLGHRNEKLFF.

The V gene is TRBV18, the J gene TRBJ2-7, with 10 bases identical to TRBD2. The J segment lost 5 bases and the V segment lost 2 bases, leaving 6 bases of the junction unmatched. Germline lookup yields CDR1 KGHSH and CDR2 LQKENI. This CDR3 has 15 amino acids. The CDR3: CASSPFSGGRNEQYF. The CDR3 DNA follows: TGTGCCAGCTCACCATTTAGCGGGGGGAGGAACGAGCAGTACTTC.

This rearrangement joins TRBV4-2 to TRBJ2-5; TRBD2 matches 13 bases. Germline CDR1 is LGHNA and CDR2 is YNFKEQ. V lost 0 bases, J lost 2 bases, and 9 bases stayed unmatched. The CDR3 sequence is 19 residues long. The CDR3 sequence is CASSQDRTTSGRKQETQYF. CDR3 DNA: TGTGCCAGCAGCCAAGATAGGACGACTAGCGGGAGGAAACAAGAGACCCAGTACTTC.

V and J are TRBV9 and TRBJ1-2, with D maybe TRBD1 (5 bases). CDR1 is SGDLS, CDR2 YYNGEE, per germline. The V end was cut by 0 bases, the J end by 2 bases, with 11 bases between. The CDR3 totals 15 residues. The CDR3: CASSVGGGLNYGYTF. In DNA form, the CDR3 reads TGTGCCAGCAGCGTAGGGGGGGGACTAAACTATGGCTACACCTTC.

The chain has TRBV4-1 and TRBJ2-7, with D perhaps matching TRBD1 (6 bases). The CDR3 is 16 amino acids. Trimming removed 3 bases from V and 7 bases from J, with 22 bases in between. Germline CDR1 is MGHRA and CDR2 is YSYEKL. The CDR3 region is CASSQTENRALGEQYF. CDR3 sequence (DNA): TGCGCCAGCAGCCAGACCGAGAACAGGGCTTTGGGGGAGCAGTACTTC.

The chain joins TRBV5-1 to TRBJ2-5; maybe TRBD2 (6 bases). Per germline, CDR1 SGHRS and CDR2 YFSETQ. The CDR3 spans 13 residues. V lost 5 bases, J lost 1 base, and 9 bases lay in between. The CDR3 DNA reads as TGCGCCAGCAGAGAAGCGGGCCAAGAGACCCAGTACTTC. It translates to CASREAGQETQYF. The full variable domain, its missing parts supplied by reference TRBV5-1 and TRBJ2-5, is KAGVTQTPRYLIKTRGQQVTLSCSPISGHRSVSWYQQTPGQGLQFLFEYFSETQRNKGNFPGRFSGRQFSNSRSEMNVSTLELGDSALYLCASREAGQETQYFGPGTRLLVL.

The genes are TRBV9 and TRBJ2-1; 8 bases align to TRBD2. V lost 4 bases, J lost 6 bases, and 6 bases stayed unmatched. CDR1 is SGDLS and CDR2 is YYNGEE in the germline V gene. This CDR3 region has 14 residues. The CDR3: CASSPPGGINEQFF. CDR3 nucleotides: TGTGCCAGCAGCCCACCGGGAGGGATCAATGAGCAGTTCTTC.

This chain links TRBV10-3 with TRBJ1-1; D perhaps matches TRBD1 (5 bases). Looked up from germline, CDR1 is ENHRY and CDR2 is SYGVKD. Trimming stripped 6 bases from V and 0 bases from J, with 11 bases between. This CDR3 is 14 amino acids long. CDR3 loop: CAISQQEVNTEAFF. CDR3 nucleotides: TGTGCCATCAGCCAACAGGAAGTGAACACTGAAGCTTTCTTT.

The CDR3 here is CAWSVTWTSGSTDTQYF. The CDR3 DNA reads as TGTGCCTGGAGTGTAACTTGGACTAGCGGTAGCACAGATACGCAGTATTTT. The genes are TRBV30 and TRBJ2-3; 10 bases line up with TRBD2. From germline, CDR1 is GTSNPN and CDR2 SVGIG (reference sequence). The CDR3 totals 17 residues. Germline trimming cut 0 bases from V and 0 bases from J; bases unmatched to any gene: 6.

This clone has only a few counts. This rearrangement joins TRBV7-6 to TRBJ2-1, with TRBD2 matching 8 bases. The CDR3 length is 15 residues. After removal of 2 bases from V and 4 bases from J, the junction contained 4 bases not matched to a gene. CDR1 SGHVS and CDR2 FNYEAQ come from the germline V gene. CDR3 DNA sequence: TGTGCCAGCAGCTTAACGGGGGGGCAATACAATGAGCAGTTCTTC. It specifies CASSLTGGQYNEQFF.

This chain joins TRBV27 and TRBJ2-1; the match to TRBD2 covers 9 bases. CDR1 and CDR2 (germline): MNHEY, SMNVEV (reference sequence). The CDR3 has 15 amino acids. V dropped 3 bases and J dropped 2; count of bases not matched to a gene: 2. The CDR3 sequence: CASSFGGRAYNEQFF. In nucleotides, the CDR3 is TGTGCCAGCAGTTTTGGCGGGAGGGCCTACAATGAGCAGTTCTTC.

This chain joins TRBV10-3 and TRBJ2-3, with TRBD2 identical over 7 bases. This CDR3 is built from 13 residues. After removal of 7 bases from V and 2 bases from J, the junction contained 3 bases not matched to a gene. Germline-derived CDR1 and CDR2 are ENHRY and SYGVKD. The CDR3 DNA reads TGTGCCATCAACAGCGGGGTCACAGATACGCAGTATTTT. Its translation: CAINSGVTDTQYF.

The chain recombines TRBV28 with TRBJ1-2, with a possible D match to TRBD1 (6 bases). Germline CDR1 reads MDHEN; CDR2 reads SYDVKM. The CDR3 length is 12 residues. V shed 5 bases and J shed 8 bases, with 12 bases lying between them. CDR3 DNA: TGTGCCAGCAGTACCCCGACAGGAGGCTACACCTTC. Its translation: CASSTPTGGYTF.

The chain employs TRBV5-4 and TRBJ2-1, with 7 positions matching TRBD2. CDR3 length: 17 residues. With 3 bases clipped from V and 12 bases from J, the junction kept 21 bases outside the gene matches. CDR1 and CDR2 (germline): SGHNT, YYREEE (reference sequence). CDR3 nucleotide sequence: TGTGCCAGCAGCTCCTACCGCCCGGGGGGACCGTTAACATGGCAGTTCTTC. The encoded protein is CASSSYRPGGPLTWQFF.

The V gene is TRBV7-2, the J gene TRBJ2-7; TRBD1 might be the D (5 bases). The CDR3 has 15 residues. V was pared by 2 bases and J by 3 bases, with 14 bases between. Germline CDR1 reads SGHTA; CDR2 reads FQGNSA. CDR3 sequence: CASSLSGDSIYEQYF. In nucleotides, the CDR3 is TGTGCCAGCAGCTTATCCGGCGACAGTATCTACGAGCAGTACTTC.

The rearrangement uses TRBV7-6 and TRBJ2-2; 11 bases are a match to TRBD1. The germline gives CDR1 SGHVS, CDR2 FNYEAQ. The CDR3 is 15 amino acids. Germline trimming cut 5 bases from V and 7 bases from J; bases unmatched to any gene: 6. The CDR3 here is CASSPGQGVGGELFF. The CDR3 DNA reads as TGTGCCAGCAGCCCGGGACAGGGGGTAGGCGGGGAGCTGTTTTTT.

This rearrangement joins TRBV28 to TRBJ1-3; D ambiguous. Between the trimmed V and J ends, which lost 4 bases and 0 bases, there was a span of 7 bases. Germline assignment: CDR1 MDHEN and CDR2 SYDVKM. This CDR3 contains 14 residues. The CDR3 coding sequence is TGTGCCAGCAGTTCACCGGGCTCTGGAAACACCATATATTTT. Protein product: CASSSPGSGNTIYF.

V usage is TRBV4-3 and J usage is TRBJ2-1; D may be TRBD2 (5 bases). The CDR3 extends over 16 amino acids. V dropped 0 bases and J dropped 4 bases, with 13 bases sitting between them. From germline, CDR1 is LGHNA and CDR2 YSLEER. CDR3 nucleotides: TGCGCCAGCAGCCAAGATCTGGGGAGCGAGTACAATGAGCAGTTCTTC. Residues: CASSQDLGSEYNEQFF.

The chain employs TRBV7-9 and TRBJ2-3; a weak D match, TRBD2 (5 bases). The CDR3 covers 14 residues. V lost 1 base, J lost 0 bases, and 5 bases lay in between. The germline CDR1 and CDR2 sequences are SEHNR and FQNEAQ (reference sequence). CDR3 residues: CASSLGTSTDTQYF. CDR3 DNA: TGTGCCAGCAGCTTAGGGACTAGCACAGATACGCAGTATTTT. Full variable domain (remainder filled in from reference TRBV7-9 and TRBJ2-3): DTGVSQNPRHKITKRGQNVTFRCDPISEHNRLYWYRQTLGQGPEFLTYFQNEAQLEKSRLLSDRFSAERPKGSFSTLEIQRTEQGDSAMYLCASSLGTSTDTQYFGPGTRLTVL.

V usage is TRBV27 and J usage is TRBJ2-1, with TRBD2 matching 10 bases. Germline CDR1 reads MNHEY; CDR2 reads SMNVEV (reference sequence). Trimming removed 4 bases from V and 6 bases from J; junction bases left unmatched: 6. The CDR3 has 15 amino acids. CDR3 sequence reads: CASSSLAGKVNEQFF. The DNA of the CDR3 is TGTGCCAGCAGTTCACTAGCGGGAAAAGTCAATGAGCAGTTCTTC.

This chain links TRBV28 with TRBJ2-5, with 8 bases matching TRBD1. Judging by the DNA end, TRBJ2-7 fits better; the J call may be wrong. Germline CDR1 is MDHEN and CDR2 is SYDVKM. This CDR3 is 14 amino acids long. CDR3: CASTPETGVLEQYF. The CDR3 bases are TGTGCCAGCACCCCCGAGACAGGGGTACTCGAGCAGTACTTC.

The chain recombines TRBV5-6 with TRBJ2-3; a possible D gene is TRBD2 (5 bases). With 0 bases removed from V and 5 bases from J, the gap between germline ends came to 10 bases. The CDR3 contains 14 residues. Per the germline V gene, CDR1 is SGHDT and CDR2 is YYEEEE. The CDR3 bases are TGTGCCAGCAGCTTGGGATACACTAGAGATACGCAGTATTTT. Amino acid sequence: CASSLGYTRDTQYF.

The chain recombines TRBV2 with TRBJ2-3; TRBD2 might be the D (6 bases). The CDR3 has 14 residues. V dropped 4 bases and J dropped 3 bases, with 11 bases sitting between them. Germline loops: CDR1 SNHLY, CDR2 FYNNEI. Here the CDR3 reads CASSVAAWTDTQYF. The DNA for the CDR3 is TGTGCCAGCAGTGTAGCGGCTTGGACAGATACGCAGTATTTT.